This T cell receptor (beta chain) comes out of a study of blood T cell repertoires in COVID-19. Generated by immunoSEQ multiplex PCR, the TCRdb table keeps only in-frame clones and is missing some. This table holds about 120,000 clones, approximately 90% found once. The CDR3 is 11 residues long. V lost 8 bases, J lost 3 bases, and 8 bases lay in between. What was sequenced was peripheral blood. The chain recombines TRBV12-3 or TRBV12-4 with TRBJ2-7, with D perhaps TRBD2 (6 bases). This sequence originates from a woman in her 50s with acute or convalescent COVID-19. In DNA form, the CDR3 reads TGTGCCAGCCGGAGGGGCTACGAGCAGTACTTC. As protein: CASRRGYEQYF.